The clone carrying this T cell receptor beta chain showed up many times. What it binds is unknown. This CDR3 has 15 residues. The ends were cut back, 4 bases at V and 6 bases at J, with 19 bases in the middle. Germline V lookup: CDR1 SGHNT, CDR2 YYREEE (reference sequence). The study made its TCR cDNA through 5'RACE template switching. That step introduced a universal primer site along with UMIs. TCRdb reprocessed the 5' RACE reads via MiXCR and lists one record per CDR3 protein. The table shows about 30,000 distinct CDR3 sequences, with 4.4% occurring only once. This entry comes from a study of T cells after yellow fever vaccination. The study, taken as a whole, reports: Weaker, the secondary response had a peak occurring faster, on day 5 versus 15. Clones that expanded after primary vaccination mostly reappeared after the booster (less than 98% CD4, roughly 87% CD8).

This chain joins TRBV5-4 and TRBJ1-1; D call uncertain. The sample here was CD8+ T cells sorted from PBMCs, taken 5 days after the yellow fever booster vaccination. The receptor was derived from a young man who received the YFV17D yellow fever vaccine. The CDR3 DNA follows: TGTGCCAGCAGCCCGAATGGCGGGGTGATGGCTGAAGCTTTCTTT. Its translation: CASSPNGGVMAEAFF.